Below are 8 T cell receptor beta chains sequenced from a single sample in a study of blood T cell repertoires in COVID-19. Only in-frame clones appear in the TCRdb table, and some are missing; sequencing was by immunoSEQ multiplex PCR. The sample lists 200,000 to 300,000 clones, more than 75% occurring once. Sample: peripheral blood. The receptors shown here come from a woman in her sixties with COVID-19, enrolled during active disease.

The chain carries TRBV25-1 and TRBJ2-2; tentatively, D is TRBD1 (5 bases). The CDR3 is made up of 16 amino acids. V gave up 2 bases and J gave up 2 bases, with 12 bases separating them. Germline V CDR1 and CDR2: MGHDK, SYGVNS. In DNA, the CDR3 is TGTGCCAGCAGTGAAACTGACAGAGTTAACACCGGGGAGCTGTTTTTT. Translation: CASSETDRVNTGELFF.

This chain's CDR3 is CASRESGNTGELFF. The DNA for the CDR3 is TGTGCCAGTAGGGAAAGCGGCAACACCGGGGAGCTGTTTTTT. V and J are TRBV19 and TRBJ2-2, with a tentative D call TRBD2 (5 bases). This CDR3 comprises 14 residues. Germline CDR1 reads LNHDA; CDR2 reads SQIVND (reference sequence). The V gene lost 6 bases and the J gene lost 2 bases, with 10 bases spanning the gap.

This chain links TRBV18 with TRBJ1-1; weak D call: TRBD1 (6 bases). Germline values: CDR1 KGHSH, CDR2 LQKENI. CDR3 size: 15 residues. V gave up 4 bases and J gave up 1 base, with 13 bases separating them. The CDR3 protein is CASSLKDSANTEAFF. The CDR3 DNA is TGTGCCAGCTCACTCAAGGACAGTGCGAACACTGAAGCTTTCTTT.

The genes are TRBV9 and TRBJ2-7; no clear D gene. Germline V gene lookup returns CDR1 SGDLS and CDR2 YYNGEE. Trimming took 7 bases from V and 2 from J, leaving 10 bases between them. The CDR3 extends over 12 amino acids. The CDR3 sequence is CASARSPYEQYF. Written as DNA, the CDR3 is TGTGCCAGCGCCCGGAGCCCCTACGAGCAGTACTTC. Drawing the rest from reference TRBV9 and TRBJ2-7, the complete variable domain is DSGVTQTPKHLITATGQRVTLRCSPRSGDLSVYWYQQSLDQGLQFLIQYYNGEERAKGNILERFSAQQFPDLHSELNLSSLELGDSALYFCASARSPYEQYFGPGTRLTVT.

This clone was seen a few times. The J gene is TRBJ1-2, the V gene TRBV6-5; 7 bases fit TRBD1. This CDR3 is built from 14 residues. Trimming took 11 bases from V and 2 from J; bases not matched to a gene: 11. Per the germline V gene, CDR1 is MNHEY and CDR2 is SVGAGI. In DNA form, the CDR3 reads TGTGCCGGGACTCGGGGGACAGAGAACTATGGCTACACCTTC. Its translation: CAGTRGTENYGYTF.

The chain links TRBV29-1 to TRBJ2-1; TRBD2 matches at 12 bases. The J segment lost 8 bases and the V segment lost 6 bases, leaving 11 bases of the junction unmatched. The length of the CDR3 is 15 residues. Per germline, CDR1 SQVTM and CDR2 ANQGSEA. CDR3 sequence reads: CSVDSGLAGPDEQFF. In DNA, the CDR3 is TGCAGCGTAGATTCGGGACTAGCGGGTCCGGATGAGCAGTTCTTC.

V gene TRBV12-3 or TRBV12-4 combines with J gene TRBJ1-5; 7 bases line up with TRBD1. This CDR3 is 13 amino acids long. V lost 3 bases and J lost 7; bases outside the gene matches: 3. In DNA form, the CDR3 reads TGTGCCAGCAGTTTGACAGGGAGGCAGCCCCAGCATTTT. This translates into CASSLTGRQPQHF.

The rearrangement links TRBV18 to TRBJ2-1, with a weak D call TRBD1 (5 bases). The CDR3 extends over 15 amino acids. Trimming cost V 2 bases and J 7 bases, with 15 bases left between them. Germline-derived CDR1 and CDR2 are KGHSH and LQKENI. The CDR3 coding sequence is TGTGCCAGCTCACCAGGGGCTTCAGCCCCAAATGAGCAGTTCTTC. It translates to CASSPGASAPNEQFF.